This TCR beta chain was identified during a study of blood T cell repertoires in COVID-19. Study as a whole: T cells, B-cell-depleted T cells, or PBMCs provided the cDNA or gDNA that served as material.

In the original processing: Using reference gene primer amplification, nucleated cell counts were estimated. This table comes from immunoSEQ multiplex PCR, and its TCRdb copy is limited to in-frame clones, with some not included. D and trimming were read from the DNA, whereas the V and J calls and clone size are those reported in that table. This repertoire shows around 150,000 clones, 87% found once; its top ten account for under 5%. The CDR3 extends over 16 amino acids. The rearrangement joins TRBV1 to TRBJ2-5; TRBD2, as called in the table, went unchecked against the DNA. TRBV1 is deemed a pseudogene. The sequencing sample was made of peripheral blood. This TCR came from an older woman who had recovered from COVID-19. CDR3 bases: TGCACCAGCAGCCAAGAGGACCCGGGAGCTCAAGAGACCCAGTACTTC. As protein: CTSSQEDPGAQETQYF.